A selection of T cell receptor beta chains follows, all from one sample in a study of blood T cell repertoires in COVID-19. The assay was immunoSEQ multiplex PCR, and TCRdb's table has in-frame clones only and misses some. The repertoire holds about 190,000 clones, with nearly 90% as singletons. Material: peripheral blood. The receptors were gathered from a woman aged 40-49 years who had recovered from COVID-19. Both conserved end residues are part of each CDR3. The D gene is left open where the match is weak. Some rows mark clone size as missing; the rest say once, few, many or name a class of expanded clone.

CDR3aa	CDR3nt	v_gene	j_gene	d_gene	abundance
CASTPAGQGSEAFF	TGTGCCAGCACTCCAGCGGGACAGGGTTCTGAAGCTTTCTTT	TRBV28	TRBJ1-1	TRBD1	once
CASSLTGAISGANVLTF	TGTGCCAGCAGTTTAACAGGGGCGATCTCTGGGGCCAACGTCCTGACTTTC	TRBV27	TRBJ2-6	TRBD1	NA
CASSLWSGYGYTF	TGTGCCAGCAGCTTGTGGTCGGGCTATGGCTACACCTTC	TRBV5-4	TRBJ1-2	NA	NA
CASTPKEAEQYF	TGTGCCAGCACCCCCAAGGAGGCCGAGCAGTACTTC	TRBV7-9	TRBJ2-7	NA	NA
CASSQDRLVPGELFF	TGCGCCAGCAGCCAAGATCGACTAGTTCCCGGGGAGCTGTTTTTT	TRBV4-1	TRBJ2-2	NA	NA
CSASGGGAHEKLFF	TGCAGTGCTAGTGGTGGGGGCGCCCATGAAAAACTGTTTTTT	TRBV20-1	TRBJ1-4	NA	NA
CASSELQGGNSPLHF	TGTGCCAGCAGTGAACTACAGGGGGGGAATTCACCCCTCCACTTT	TRBV6-1	TRBJ1-6	TRBD1	NA
CASSFYTKTQETQYF	TGCGCCAGCAGCTTTTACACCAAAACACAAGAGACCCAGTACTTC	TRBV5-1	TRBJ2-5	NA	NA
CASSPRRGGRNNEQFF	TGTGCCAGCAGCCCTCGGCGGGGGGGCAGGAACAATGAGCAGTTCTTC	TRBV7-3	TRBJ2-1	TRBD2	NA
CASSLGLAGGSYNEQFF	TGTGCCAGCAGCTTGGGGCTAGCGGGAGGCTCCTACAATGAGCAGTTCTTC	TRBV5-4	TRBJ2-1	TRBD2	once
CASSSASTYEQYF	TGTGCCAGCAGCTCGGCTAGCACCTACGAGCAGTACTTC	TRBV5-4	TRBJ2-7	NA	NA
CASGLSGQGFETQYF	TGTGCTAGTGGTTTGTCGGGACAGGGTTTTGAGACCCAGTACTTC	TRBV12-5	TRBJ2-5	TRBD1	NA
CASSLARDEQFF	TGTGCCAGCAGCCTAGCGAGGGATGAGCAGTTCTTC	TRBV2	TRBJ2-1	NA	NA
CASSLGQGATNQPQHF	TGTGCCAGCAGCCTCGGACAGGGCGCAACCAATCAGCCCCAGCATTTT	TRBV13	TRBJ1-5	TRBD1	once
CAWNRRGGNQPQHF	TGTGCCTGGAATCGGAGGGGAGGAAATCAGCCCCAGCATTTT	TRBV30	TRBJ1-5	NA	NA
CASSLWTSGSTGELFF	TGTGCCAGCAGCTTGTGGACTAGCGGGTCCACCGGGGAGCTGTTTTTT	TRBV5-5	TRBJ2-2	TRBD2	NA
CASSLSPGGGGEQFF	TGTGCCAGCAGCTTAAGTCCGGGGGGAGGTGGTGAGCAGTTCTTC	TRBV7-3	TRBJ2-1	TRBD2	NA
CASSYANVARANNQPQHF	TGTGCCAGTAGTTACGCTAATGTAGCCAGGGCAAACAATCAGCCCCAGCATTTT	TRBV19	TRBJ1-5	NA	once
CASSRNSNEKLFF	TGTGCCAGCAGTCGAAACAGTAATGAAAAACTGTTTTTT	TRBV27	TRBJ1-4	NA	NA
CSANDYSYEQYF	TGCAGTGCTAATGACTACTCCTACGAGCAGTACTTC	TRBV20-1	TRBJ2-7	NA	NA
CASSEGTSRTGELFF	TGTGCCAGCTCCGAGGGTACTAGCCGCACCGGGGAGCTGTTTTTT	TRBV18	TRBJ2-2	NA	once
CSVEAGFYNEQFF	TGCAGCGTTGAAGCAGGCTTCTACAATGAGCAGTTCTTC	TRBV29-1	TRBJ2-1	NA	NA
CATSDQGTSGSLDEQFF	TGTGCCACCAGTGATCAAGGGACTAGCGGGAGTCTCGATGAGCAGTTCTTC	TRBV24-1	TRBJ2-1	TRBD2	NA
CASSQRGATSEKLFF	TGTGCCAGCAGCCAACGGGGTGCCACGAGTGAAAAACTGTTTTTT	TRBV3-1/TRBV3-2	TRBJ1-4	NA	NA